The 8 T cell receptor beta chains below come from one sample, sequenced in a study of post-analysis software for immune sequencing data. Study-wide points: TRBV segments more frequent in patients than in controls numbered roughly five and included TRBV5-6, TRBV5-1 and TRBV20-1.

No antigen is known for these receptors. TCR beta cDNA libraries had unique molecular identifiers. TCRdb used MiXCR to reprocess the PCR reads, holding one entry per CDR3 protein. The profile covers under 900,000 distinct CDR3 sequences, with about 50% appearing a single time and 4.6% taken by the ten largest. Material: blood. The receptors were gathered from a girl aged 5-17 years with multiple sclerosis.

V and J are TRBV12-3 or TRBV12-4 and TRBJ2-3; D is possibly TRBD1 (5 bases). The CDR3 sequence is 16 residues long. Trimming removed 3 bases at V and 0 bases at J, with 13 bases between. CDR3 coding DNA: TGTGCCAGCAGTTTCTATGGGGCACGAAGCACAGATACGCAGTATTTT. Translation: CASSFYGARSTDTQYF.

The chain uses TRBV5-1 and TRBJ1-2; 7 bases map to TRBD1. In germline, CDR1 is SGHRS, CDR2 YFSETQ. V was pared by 0 bases and J by 0 bases, with 8 bases of the junction left unmatched. The CDR3 consists of 17 residues. The CDR3 nucleotides read TGCGCCAGCAGCTTGGAAGGCAGAACAGGGGCTAACTATGGCTACACCTTC. Amino acid sequence: CASSLEGRTGANYGYTF.

This clonotype was observed a handful of times. The chain combines TRBV20-1 with TRBJ2-3; 7 nucleotides match TRBD2. This CDR3 is 13 amino acids long. From germline, CDR1 is DFQATT and CDR2 SNEGSKA (reference sequence). Losses at the gene ends were 3 bases for V and 5 bases for J; bases not matched to a gene: 5. The DNA of the CDR3 is TGCAGTGCTAGCCCAGCGGGATTAGATACGCAGTATTTT. It codes for CSASPAGLDTQYF.

This chain joins TRBV6-5 and TRBJ2-3, with 8 bases lining up with TRBD2. In germline, CDR1 is MNHEY, CDR2 SVGAGI. V was clipped by 6 bases and J by 1 base; unmatched bases: 9. The CDR3 spans 16 residues. Written as DNA, the CDR3 is TGTGCCAGCAGCAGAGCGGGGGCACCCGGCACAGATACGCAGTATTTT. Encoded protein: CASSRAGAPGTDTQYF.

This clonotype was detected a few times. The chain couples TRBV5-5 to TRBJ1-6; no firm D call. The CDR3 is 16 amino acids. Trimming removed 1 base at V and 0 bases at J, with 8 bases between. Per the germline V gene, CDR1 is SGHKS and CDR2 is YYEKEE (reference sequence). The CDR3, as DNA: TGTGCCAGCAGCTTGATCGCAGGCTCCTATAATTCACCCCTCCACTTT. Protein sequence: CASSLIAGSYNSPLHF.

The V call is TRBV18, the J call TRBJ2-4, with unresolved D. The germline V gene has CDR1 KGHSH and CDR2 LQKENI. Trimming stripped 1 base from V and 0 bases from J, with 13 bases between. This CDR3 comprises 17 residues. This CDR3 is CASSPRLQAVAKNIQYF. The CDR3 DNA reads as TGTGCCAGCTCACCACGTCTCCAGGCTGTAGCCAAAAACATTCAGTACTTC.

The table lists this clonotype with a few counts. The chain recombines TRBV3-1 with TRBJ2-7; the D gene is possibly TRBD1 (6 bases). This CDR3 comprises 14 residues. Germline V gene lookup returns CDR1 LGHDT and CDR2 YNNKEL (reference sequence). Trimming left V 5 bases short and J 2 bases short, with 13 bases between. The CDR3 bases are TGTGCCAGCAGCACCCGACAGGCTACCTACGAGCAGTACTTC. It yields the protein CASSTRQATYEQYF.

This clonotype came up a few times. The V gene is TRBV27, the J gene TRBJ1-2; no definite D call. The germline V and J ends were trimmed by 5 bases and 5 bases, with 12 bases remaining between them. Germline V lookup: CDR1 MNHEY, CDR2 SMNVEV (reference sequence). The CDR3 runs 13 residues. The CDR3 spells CASSPSGPYGYTF. DNA for the CDR3: TGTGCCAGCAGTCCCTCCGGTCCGTATGGCTACACCTTC.